This T cell receptor beta chain was profiled in a study of cytomegalovirus exposure and HLA in healthy donors. The CDR3 extends over 16 amino acids. V lost 3 bases and J lost 0, with 9 bases in between. The germline CDR1 and CDR2 sequences are SGHTA and FQGTGA. Sequenced by immunoSEQ multiplex PCR; TCRdb stores in-frame clones only, minus some. The table lists over 110,000 clones, just under 85% of them singletons, with 1.4% in the top ten. Of note for this clone: As yet, its antigen is unknown.

Whole-study findings and limits: High sensitivity and specificity were reportedly achieved when the classifier diagnosed cytomegalovirus status. Some TCR beta chains (roughly 150 of them) were listed as cytomegalovirus-associated. CMV antigen specificity of a few CMV-associated chains was confirmed in vitro. Most TCR sequences were rare, but some public TCRs occurred in many donors.

The chain is built from TRBV7-3 and TRBJ2-6; D is perhaps TRBD2 (5 bases). The TCR originated in a woman younger than 45 in good health and CMV-seronegative. Sequenced: PBMCs. CDR3 region: CASSLGAISGANVLTF. CDR3 sequence (DNA): TGTGCCAGCAGCTTGGGAGCCATCTCTGGGGCCAACGTCCTGACTTTC.